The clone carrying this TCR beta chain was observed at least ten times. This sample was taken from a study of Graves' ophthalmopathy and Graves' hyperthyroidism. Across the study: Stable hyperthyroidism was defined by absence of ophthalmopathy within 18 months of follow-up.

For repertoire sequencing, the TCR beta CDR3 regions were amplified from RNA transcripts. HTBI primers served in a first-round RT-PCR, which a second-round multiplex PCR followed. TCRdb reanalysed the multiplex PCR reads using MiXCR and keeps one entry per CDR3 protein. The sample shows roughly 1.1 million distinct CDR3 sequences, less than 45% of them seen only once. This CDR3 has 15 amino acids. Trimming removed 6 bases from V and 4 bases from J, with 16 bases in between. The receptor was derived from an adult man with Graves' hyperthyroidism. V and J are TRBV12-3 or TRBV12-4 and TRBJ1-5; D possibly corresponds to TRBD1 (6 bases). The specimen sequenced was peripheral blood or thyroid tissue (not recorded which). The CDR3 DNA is TGTGCCAGCAGCTTGCAAGGGGGAGGGAATCAGCCCCAGCATTTT. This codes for CASSLQGGGNQPQHF.